The 17 T cell receptor beta chains listed next were all sequenced from one sample in a study of PD-1 blockade in classical Hodgkin lymphoma (dated by TCRdb to the early 2020s). The library was made by the immunoSEQ multiplex PCR assay. TCRdb provides this immuneACCESS table in a form limited to in-frame rearrangements. Some clones are lacking; in checked studies, under half of them reflect an unresolved V gene, and why the rest are absent is not known. For this sample there are approximately 58,000 clones; around 93% appear just once. The ten largest account for more than 9% of the sample. Reading the label with the study, this specimen's time point is: cycle 2 day 1 (C2D1) of nivolumab. Every trial patient had relapsed after autologous stem cell transplantation, and cohorts A, B and C differed in prior brentuximab vedotin exposure. The input for sequencing was peripheral blood mononuclear cells (PBMCs), taken before the second cycle of nivolumab. All receptors derive from a human donor with classical Hodgkin lymphoma.

The rearrangement joins TRBV12-5 to TRBJ1-1; 8 bases align to TRBD1. This CDR3 contains 14 residues. CDR1 is LGHNT, CDR2 FRNRAP, per germline. V dropped 1 base and J dropped 5; count of bases not matched to a gene: 3. CDR3 sequence (DNA): TGTGCTAGTGGTTTGGCGACAGGGGCTACTGAAGCTTTCTTT. Translation gives CASGLATGATEAFF.

J is TRBJ2-1 and V is TRBV13; the match to TRBD2 covers 9 bases. CDR3 size: 16 residues. CDR1 is PRHDT and CDR2 is FYEKMQ in the germline V gene (reference sequence). The V gene end was trimmed by 4 bases and the J gene end by 3 bases; junction bases not matched to a gene: 7. In nucleotides, the CDR3 is TGTGCCAGCAGCTCAAATCCTAGCGGGGTCTACAATGAGCAGTTCTTC. It codes for CASSSNPSGVYNEQFF.

The rearrangement links TRBV14 to TRBJ2-7; D remains ambiguous. Germline-derived CDR1 and CDR2 are SGHDN and FVKESK. The CDR3 runs 15 residues. Trimming left V 1 base short and J 0 bases short, with 10 bases between. CDR3 in amino acids: CASSQVYSSSYEQYF. The DNA for the CDR3 is TGTGCCAGCAGCCAAGTTTATAGTAGCTCCTACGAGCAGTACTTC.

The V call is TRBV18, the J call TRBJ2-7; TRBD1 matches at 10 bases. V shed 3 bases and J 2 bases; nucleotides not matched to a gene: 7. Germline CDR1 and CDR2: KGHSH and LQKENI. This CDR3 is built from 16 residues. The CDR3 bases are TGTGCCAGCTCACCGCGACAGGGGGCGGAGGCCTACGAGCAGTACTTC. Protein product: CASSPRQGAEAYEQYF.

The CDR3 is CASSESGLGEQYF. The DNA for the CDR3 is TGTGCCAGCAGTGAATCCGGATTAGGCGAGCAGTACTTC. The V and J genes are TRBV2 and TRBJ2-7; D is ambiguous. Germline lookup yields CDR1 SNHLY and CDR2 FYNNEI. V shed 2 bases and J shed 6 bases, with 11 bases lying between them. CDR3 length: 13 amino acids.

The V and J genes are TRBV9 and TRBJ1-1; D perhaps matches TRBD1 (5 bases). This CDR3 has 14 amino acids. The V end was cut by 0 bases, the J end by 3 bases, with 9 bases between. Germline V CDR1 and CDR2: SGDLS, YYNGEE. The DNA of the CDR3 is TGTGCCAGCAGCGTAGCTTCGGGGGACACTGAAGCTTTCTTT. This encodes CASSVASGDTEAFF.

The chain uses TRBV19 and TRBJ2-2, with D perhaps TRBD1 or TRBD2 (5 bases each). V was cut by 7 bases and J by 8 bases, with 20 bases left in between. The CDR3 has 15 residues. CDR1 and CDR2 from the germline V gene are LNHDA and SQIVND (reference sequence). The CDR3 is CASKEGTGMVGELFF. DNA of the CDR3: TGTGCCAGTAAAGAGGGGACGGGGATGGTGGGGGAGCTGTTTTTT.

The V gene is TRBV11-1, the J gene TRBJ2-1; 8 positions match TRBD2. Germline V gene lookup returns CDR1 SGHAT and CDR2 FQDESV (reference sequence). The CDR3 loop spans 14 amino acids. V lost 3 bases to trimming and J lost 5 bases; unmatched junction nucleotides: 3. CDR3 nucleotide sequence: TGTGCCAGCAGCTTGGAACTAGCGGACAATGAGCAGTTCTTC. Its protein product is CASSLELADNEQFF. Complete variable domain (other parts from reference TRBV11-1 and TRBJ2-1): EAEVAQSPRYKITEKSQAVAFWCDPISGHATLYWYRQILGQGPELLVQFQDESVVDDSQLPKDRFSAERLKGVDSTLKIQPAELGDSAMYLCASSLELADNEQFFGPGTRLTVL.

V gene TRBV11-2 combines with J gene TRBJ2-3, with 7 nucleotides matching TRBD1. V was clipped by 4 bases and J by 5 bases; unmatched bases: 12. Germline V CDR1 and CDR2: SGHAT, FQNNGV. The CDR3 consists of 16 residues. For the CDR3, the DNA is TGTGCCAGCAGCTGGGGTAGGGGGCGTTCGGGAGATACGCAGTATTTT. Its translation: CASSWGRGRSGDTQYF.

This chain links TRBV9 with TRBJ2-1, with 8 bases that match TRBD2. Germline CDR1 SGDLS, CDR2 YYNGEE. The CDR3 length is 16 residues. V lost 3 bases and J lost 6; bases outside the gene matches: 11. The CDR3 is CASSAGLAPRANEQFF. The CDR3 region has the DNA TGTGCCAGCAGCGCCGGACTAGCCCCTAGGGCCAATGAGCAGTTCTTC.

V gene TRBV6-1 combines with J gene TRBJ1-5, with 12 bases lining up with TRBD1. Germline V gives CDR1 MNHNS, CDR2 SASEGT. Trimming cost V 4 bases and J 2 bases; bases outside gene matches: 15. This CDR3 has 20 amino acids. CDR3 in amino acids: CASSGSVGTGGVFGNQPQHF. CDR3 nucleotide sequence: TGTGCCAGCAGTGGTAGTGTGGGGACAGGGGGCGTTTTTGGCAATCAGCCCCAGCATTTT.

The chain recombines TRBV9 with TRBJ2-7; D possibly corresponds to TRBD1 (6 bases). Germline V lookup: CDR1 SGDLS, CDR2 YYNGEE. The V end was cut by 3 bases, the J end by 5 bases, with 18 bases between. CDR3 length equals 15 residues. As DNA, the CDR3 is TGTGCCAGCAGCGCGCTAAAGACAGGTAACGACGAGCAGTACTTC. As protein: CASSALKTGNDEQYF.

The chain links TRBV19 to TRBJ1-1, with D uncertain. Trimming left V 3 bases short and J 2 bases short, with 16 bases between. This CDR3 comprises 16 residues. CDR1 is LNHDA and CDR2 is SQIVND in the germline V gene (reference sequence). CDR3 residues: CASSISGHSDNTEAFF. CDR3 in DNA: TGTGCCAGTAGTATCTCCGGCCATTCGGACAACACTGAAGCTTTCTTT.

The chain links TRBV14 to TRBJ1-2; no reliable D call. The V gene lost 2 bases and the J gene lost 4 bases, with 14 bases spanning the gap. Germline values: CDR1 SGHDN, CDR2 FVKESK. This CDR3 is 15 amino acids long. The CDR3 nucleotides are TGTGCCAGCAGCCAAAACTGGTCGCCCCCCTATGGCTACACCTTC. Translation: CASSQNWSPPYGYTF.

The chain is built from TRBV19 and TRBJ1-5; TRBD1 agrees at 8 bases. This CDR3 is built from 16 residues. Germline-derived CDR1 and CDR2 are LNHDA and SQIVND (reference sequence). V shed 5 bases and J 7 bases; nucleotides not matched to a gene: 13. Here the CDR3 reads CASSGWTGLNRQPQHF. The CDR3 DNA is TGTGCCAGTAGTGGGTGGACAGGGTTGAATAGGCAGCCCCAGCATTTT.

In its sample, this clone was seen once. CDR3 nucleotides: TGTGCCAGCAGTGACTCAGGAGGGGAGACTGAAGCTTTCTTT. Translating gives CASSDSGGETEAFF. The chain has TRBV6-4 and TRBJ1-1; perhaps TRBD1 as D (5 bases). This CDR3 has 14 amino acids. With 0 bases removed from V and 5 bases from J, the gap between germline ends came to 10 bases. Germline CDR1 and CDR2: MRHNA and SNTAGT.

The rearrangement joins TRBV7-2 to TRBJ2-7, with D hard to call. V was clipped by 2 bases and J by 5 bases, with 7 bases between them. The CDR3 consists of 12 residues. The germline gives CDR1 SGHTA, CDR2 FQGNSA. This CDR3 is CASSLLGNEQYF. The CDR3 coding sequence is TGTGCCAGCAGCTTATTGGGGAACGAGCAGTACTTC.